Sequencing of this TCR beta chain was carried out in a study of cytomegalovirus exposure and HLA in healthy donors. About this clone: Its antigen is still unknown.

Study findings and constraints: Sequencing depth roughly uniform across donors was assumed in presence/absence analyses. TCR beta V segments were, for the most part, productive about 87% or about 30% of the time in an earlier analysis. One cluster of highly shared sequence variants probably arose as a sequencing artifact.

The study ran its PCR with 60 Vbeta and 13 Jbeta primers. Some clones are missing from TCRdb's copy, which holds only in-frame ones; the method was immunoSEQ multiplex PCR. The sample lists about 110,000 clones, over 75% seen once, with 3% to 4.5% in the top ten. The germline V and J ends were trimmed by 0 bases and 5 bases, with 13 bases remaining between them. The germline V gene encodes CDR1 MNHNY and CDR2 SVGAGI (reference sequence). This CDR3 contains 15 residues. The sample comprised PBMCs. The gene calls are TRBV6-6 and TRBJ1-2; maybe TRBD1 (5 bases). The sequence came from a man in his fifties or sixties in good health and CMV-seronegative. The CDR3 loop is CASSYSGRQHYGYTF. As DNA, the CDR3 is TGTGCCAGCAGTTACTCGGGGCGGCAACATTATGGCTACACCTTC.